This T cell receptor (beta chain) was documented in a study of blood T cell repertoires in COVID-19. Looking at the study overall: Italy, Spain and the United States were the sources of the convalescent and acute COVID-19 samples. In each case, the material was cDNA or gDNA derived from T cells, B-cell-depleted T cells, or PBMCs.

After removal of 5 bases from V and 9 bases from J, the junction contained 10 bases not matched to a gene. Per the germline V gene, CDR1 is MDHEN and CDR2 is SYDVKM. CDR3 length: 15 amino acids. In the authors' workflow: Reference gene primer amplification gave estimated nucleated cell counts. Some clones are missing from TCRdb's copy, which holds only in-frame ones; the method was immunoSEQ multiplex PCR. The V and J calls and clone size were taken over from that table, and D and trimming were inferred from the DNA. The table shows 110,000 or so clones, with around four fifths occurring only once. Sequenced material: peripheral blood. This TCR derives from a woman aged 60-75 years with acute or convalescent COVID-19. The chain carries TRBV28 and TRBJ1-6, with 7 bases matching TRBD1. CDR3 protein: CASSEPDRVISPLHF. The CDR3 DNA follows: TGTGCCAGCAGTGAACCAGACAGGGTGATTTCACCCCTCCACTTT.